This TCR beta chain comes out of a study of T cell changes during pregnancy in multiple sclerosis. V lost 3 bases to trimming and J lost 3 bases, with 11 bases between them. This CDR3 region has 14 residues. Per germline, CDR1 MDHEN and CDR2 SYDVKM. Assay used: immunoSEQ multiplex PCR; TCRdb lists only in-frame clones, some missing. The sample shows some 81,000 clones, approximately 89% of them seen only once. The clonotype was recovered from a female donor with multiple sclerosis, enrolled in a pregnancy study. Sequenced here: peripheral blood, sampled before pregnancy. This sequence joins TRBV28 and TRBJ2-5, with D possibly being TRBD2 (5 bases). CDR3 nucleotides: TGTGCCAGCAGTTTCCTACTCGGGGAAGAGACCCAGTACTTC. It encodes CASSFLLGEETQYF.